Shown below are 8 T cell receptor beta chains from a single sample sequenced in a study of shared clonotypes between healthy human individuals. Libraries were prepared by immunoSEQ multiplex PCR; TCRdb keeps only in-frame clonotypes and omits some of them. The table records roughly 1,500,000 clones, approximately 98.5% of them present only once. The sample consisted of naive CD4+ T cells sorted from blood. The subset was: CD45RA+ positively selected. The source of these receptors is a young man in good health.

The gene calls are TRBV7-9 and TRBJ2-2; D possibly corresponds to TRBD2 (6 bases). With 5 bases removed from V and 5 bases from J, the gap between germline ends came to 21 bases. Germline lookup yields CDR1 SEHNR and CDR2 FQNEAQ (reference sequence). The CDR3 extends over 17 amino acids. The CDR3 loop reads CASSTTPGTRITGELFF. DNA for the CDR3: TGTGCCAGCAGCACTACCCCCGGGACTCGGATTACCGGGGAGCTGTTTTTT.

The chain employs TRBV25-1 and TRBJ1-1; no clear D gene. This CDR3 has 13 amino acids. Trimming shortened V by 3 bases and J by 1 base, and 6 bases separated the two germline ends. Germline CDR1 is MGHDK and CDR2 is SYGVNS. In DNA, the CDR3 is TGTGCCAGCAGTGAGGTAGGGAACACTGAAGCTTTCTTT. As protein: CASSEVGNTEAFF.

The gene calls are TRBV4-1 and TRBJ2-3, with D unresolved. CDR3 length: 16 residues. Germline V gives CDR1 MGHRA, CDR2 YSYEKL. V was shortened by 3 bases and J by 6 bases, with 19 bases between the two germline ends. The CDR3, as DNA: TGCGCCAGCAGCCACAAAGAGGAAGCTTTCGCGGATACGCAGTATTTT. Translation gives CASSHKEEAFADTQYF.

V and J are TRBV5-4 and TRBJ2-4; no clear D. The V end lost 0 bases, the J end lost 5 bases, and 9 bases lay between the germline ends. The V gene's germline CDR1 is SGHNT and CDR2 YYREEE (reference sequence). CDR3 size: 14 residues. CDR3 in DNA: TGTGCCAGCAGCTTGGACGCGTTGGAAAACATTCAGTACTTC. Amino acids: CASSLDALENIQYF. Full variable domain (outside the CDR3, taken from reference TRBV5-4 and TRBJ2-4): ETGVTQSPTHLIKTRGQQVTLRCSSQSGHNTVSWYQQALGQGPQFIFQYYREEENGRGNFPPRFSGLQFPNYSSELNVNALELDDSALYLCASSLDALENIQYFGAGTRLSVL.

As for this clone: Other DNA sequences within the sample encode an identical CDR3. This sequence joins TRBV6-5 and TRBJ2-1, with 13 bases identical to TRBD2. The germline V gene encodes CDR1 MNHEY and CDR2 SVGAGI. With 4 bases clipped from V and 6 bases from J, the junction kept 3 bases outside the gene matches. CDR3 length: 15 amino acids. The CDR3 sequence: CASSSRLAGGNEQFF. CDR3 sequence (DNA): TGTGCCAGCAGTTCTCGACTAGCGGGAGGCAATGAGCAGTTCTTC.

The V call is TRBV29-1, the J call TRBJ1-1, with unresolved D. The germline gives CDR1 SQVTM, CDR2 ANQGSEA. The V end lost 5 bases, the J end lost 2 bases, and 15 bases lay between the germline ends. This CDR3 contains 14 residues. CDR3 DNA: TGCAGCGTTTACCAGACGACCCTAAACACTGAAGCTTTCTTT. Its protein is CSVYQTTLNTEAFF. Using reference TRBV29-1 and TRBJ1-1 for the parts outside the CDR3, the full variable domain is SAVISQKPSRDICQRGTSLTIQCQVDSQVTMMFWYRQQPGQSLTLIATANQGSEATYESGFVIDKFPISRPNLTFSTLTVSNMSPEDSSIYLCSVYQTTLNTEAFFGQGTRLTVV.

The rearrangement joins TRBV5-1 to TRBJ2-5; 9 bases fit TRBD1. With 2 bases clipped from V and 2 bases from J, the junction kept 4 bases outside the gene matches. Germline CDR1 SGHRS, CDR2 YFSETQ. CDR3 size: 15 residues. The CDR3 nucleotides read TGCGCCAGCAGCTTTGGACAGGGGAAGCAAGAGACCCAGTACTTC. Protein sequence: CASSFGQGKQETQYF.

The chain joins TRBV5-1 to TRBJ2-5, with 9 positions matching TRBD2. Unmatched junction bases numbered 8, after V lost 6 bases and J lost 2 bases. Germline values: CDR1 SGHRS, CDR2 YFSETQ. The CDR3 loop spans 15 amino acids. CDR3 sequence: CASMLTSGTQETQYF. The CDR3 bases are TGCGCCAGCATGCTGACTAGCGGAACACAAGAGACCCAGTACTTC.